This T cell receptor beta chain derives from a study of T cell changes during pregnancy in multiple sclerosis. This clone was seen only once. Only in-frame clones appear in the TCRdb table, and some are missing; sequencing was by immunoSEQ multiplex PCR. The sample lists under 80,000 clones, approximately 92% occurring once. Germline loops: CDR1 SGHAT, CDR2 FQDESV (reference sequence). V dropped 5 bases and J dropped 6 bases, with 13 bases sitting between them. The CDR3 sequence is 13 residues long. The material sequenced was peripheral blood, taken before pregnancy. The chain has TRBV11-1 and TRBJ1-2; TRBD1 might be the D (6 bases). The sequence was collected from a female donor with multiple sclerosis, enrolled in a pregnancy study. CDR3 bases: TGTGCCAGCAGCCTGGGGCCAGGGGATGGCTACACCTTC. This codes for CASSLGPGDGYTF.